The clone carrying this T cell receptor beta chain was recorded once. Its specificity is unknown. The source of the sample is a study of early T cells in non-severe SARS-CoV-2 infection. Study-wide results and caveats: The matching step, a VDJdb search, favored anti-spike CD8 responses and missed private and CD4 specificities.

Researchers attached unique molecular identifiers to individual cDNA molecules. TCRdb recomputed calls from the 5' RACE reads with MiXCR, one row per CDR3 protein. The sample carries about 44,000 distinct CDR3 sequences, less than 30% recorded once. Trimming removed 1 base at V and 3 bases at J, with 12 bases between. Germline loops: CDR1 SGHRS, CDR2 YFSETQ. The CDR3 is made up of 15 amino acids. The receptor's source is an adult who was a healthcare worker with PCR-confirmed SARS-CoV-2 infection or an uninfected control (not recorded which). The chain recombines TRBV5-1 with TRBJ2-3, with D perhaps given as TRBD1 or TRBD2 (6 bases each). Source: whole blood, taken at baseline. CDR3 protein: CASSLRGGMTDTQYF. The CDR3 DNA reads TGCGCCAGCAGCTTGAGAGGGGGGATGACAGATACGCAGTATTTT.